The entry below describes one T cell receptor (beta chain). What it binds is not known. These data belong to a study of T-cell reconstitution after alpha-beta-depleted transplantation in children. General study points: Fresh T-cell production supplied most of the T-cell counts and diversity seen one year after transplant. Surviving recipient T cells and thymic progenitors produced the high day-60 TCRbeta diversity seen in some patients.

Trimming cost V 6 bases and J 2 bases, with 12 bases left between them. CDR3 size: 14 residues. As it was prepared, the TCRbeta library received unique molecular identifiers. One entry per CDR3 protein results from TCRdb running MiXCR on the PCR reads. The table has approximately 50,000 distinct CDR3 sequences, around 56% seen once. The sequence was collected from a boy in the first two years of life with SCID, due to receive a stem cell transplant. The sample was peripheral blood, taken before TCRalphabeta/CD19-depleted stem cell transplant. The chain carries TRBV12-3 or TRBV12-4 and TRBJ2-3, with D possibly TRBD2 on 6 matching bases. CDR3 in amino acids: CASSWDFNTDTQYF. CDR3 nucleotides: TGTGCCAGCAGCTGGGACTTCAACACAGATACGCAGTATTTT.